The clone carrying this TCR beta chain has at least ten counts. Its specificity is unknown. This sample is part of a study of breast tumors, draining lymph nodes, adjacent tissues. Breast cancer patients provided tissue from their axillary draining lymph nodes. Findings of the study overall: Luminal-like breast cancer showed significantly higher tumor–nontumor repertoire similarity than basal-like.

TCRdb reanalysed the multiplex PCR reads using MiXCR and keeps one entry per CDR3 protein. The sample has some 150,000 distinct CDR3 sequences, 33% seen once. V shed 5 bases and J 1 base; nucleotides not matched to a gene: 8. The CDR3 spans 16 residues. CDR1 and CDR2 from the germline V gene are SGHTA and FQGNSA. The source material was axillary lymph node tissue. The clonotype was recovered from a female donor with breast cancer. Some clones in this sample may be carry-over from other donors' samples. The rearrangement links TRBV7-2 to TRBJ2-1, with TRBD2 identical over 7 bases. CDR3 nucleotide sequence: TGTGCCAGCAGCCTCCGGAGCGGGACTTCCTACAATGAGCAGTTCTTC. As protein: CASSLRSGTSYNEQFF. The full variable domain, completed using reference TRBV7-2 and TRBJ2-1, is GAGVSQSPSNKVTEKGKDVELRCDPISGHTALYWYRQSLGQGLEFLIYFQGNSAPDKSGLPSDRFSAERTGGSVSTLTIQRTQQEDSAVYLCASSLRSGTSYNEQFFGPGTRLTVL.